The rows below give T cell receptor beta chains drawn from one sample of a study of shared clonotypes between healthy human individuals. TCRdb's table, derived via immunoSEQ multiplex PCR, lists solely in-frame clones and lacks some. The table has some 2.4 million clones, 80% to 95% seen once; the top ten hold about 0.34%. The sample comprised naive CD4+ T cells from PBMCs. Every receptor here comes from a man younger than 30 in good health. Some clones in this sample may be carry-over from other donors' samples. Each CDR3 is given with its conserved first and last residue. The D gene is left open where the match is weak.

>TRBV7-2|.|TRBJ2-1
CASSLKFTSYNEQFF
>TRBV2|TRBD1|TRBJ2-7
CASRPGTAYEQYF
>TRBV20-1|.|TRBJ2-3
CSALPIDTQYF
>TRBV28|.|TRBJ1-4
CASSSADRGANEKLFF
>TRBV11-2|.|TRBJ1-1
CASSLRGRDTEAFF
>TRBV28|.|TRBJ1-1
CASSSPDSLNTEAFF
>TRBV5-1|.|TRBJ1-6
CASSLDGAGNSPLHF
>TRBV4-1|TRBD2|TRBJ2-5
CASSPGTSPWYQETQYF
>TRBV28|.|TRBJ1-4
CASSLLGREANEKLFF
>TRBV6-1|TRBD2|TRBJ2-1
CASSSTSGGGGEQFF
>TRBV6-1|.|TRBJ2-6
CASKFPGANVLTF
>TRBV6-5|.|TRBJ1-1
CASSQLLTVNTEAFF
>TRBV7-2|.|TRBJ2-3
CASSLAGVTDTQYF
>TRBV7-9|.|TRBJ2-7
CASSFPGARRYEQYF
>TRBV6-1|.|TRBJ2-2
CASWVGSTGELFF
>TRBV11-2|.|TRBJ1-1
CASSPQPGNTEAFF
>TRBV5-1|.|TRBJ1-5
CASSWDGNQPQHF
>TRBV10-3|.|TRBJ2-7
CAISLGTLLNEQYF
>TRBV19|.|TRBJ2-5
CASSISPSLETQYF
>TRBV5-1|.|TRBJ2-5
CASSLGGVQETQYF
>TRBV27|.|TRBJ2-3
CASSPTRPLADTQYF
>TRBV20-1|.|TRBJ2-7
CSALGGDRQYF
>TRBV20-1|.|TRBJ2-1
CSGLSYNEQFF
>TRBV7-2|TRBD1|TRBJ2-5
CASSLGTGRIGTQYF
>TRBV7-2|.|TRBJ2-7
CASSQAAVSYEQYF
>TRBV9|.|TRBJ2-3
CASSVDRYTDTQYF
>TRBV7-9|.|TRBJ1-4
CASSLRAGINEKLFF
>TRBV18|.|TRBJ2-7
CASSPTPGPNTHEQYF
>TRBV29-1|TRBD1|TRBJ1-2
CSVDREGYTF
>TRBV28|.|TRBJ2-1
CASKRDYNEQFF
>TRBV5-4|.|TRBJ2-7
CASRGGTGQYF
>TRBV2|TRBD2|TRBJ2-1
CASSEGLAGVWTYNEQFF
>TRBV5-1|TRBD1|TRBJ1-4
CASSLPTGETNEKLFF
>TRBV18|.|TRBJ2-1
CASSPRAPGVYNEQFF
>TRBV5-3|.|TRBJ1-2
CAIKYRDNYGYTF
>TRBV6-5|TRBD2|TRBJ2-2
CASGGLAGNTGELFF
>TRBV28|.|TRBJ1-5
CASSFGGSGQPQHF
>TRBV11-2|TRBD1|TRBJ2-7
CASSFPTGQEWRYEQYF
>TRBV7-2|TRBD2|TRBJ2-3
CASSRGRAARGTDTQYF
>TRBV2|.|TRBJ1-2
CASSDPRGNYGYTF
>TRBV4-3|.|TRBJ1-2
CASSVRGRVDYGYTF
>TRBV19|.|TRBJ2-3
CASARQTRGDTQYF
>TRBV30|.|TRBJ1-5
CAWSRGFNQPQHF
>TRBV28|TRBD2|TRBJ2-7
CASRPRTGTSGRASYEQYF
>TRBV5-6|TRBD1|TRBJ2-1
CASSLDRGITYNEQFF
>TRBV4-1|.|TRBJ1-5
CASSQFGRGLNQPQHF
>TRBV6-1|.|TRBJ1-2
CASSEGSRGYGYTF
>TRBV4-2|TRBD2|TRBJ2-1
CASSETGTSGMYEQFF
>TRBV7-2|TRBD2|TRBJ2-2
CASSSRKAGPGWGELFF
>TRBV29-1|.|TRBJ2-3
CSVKGLSSTDTQYF
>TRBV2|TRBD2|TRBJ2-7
CASSLRLAADSYEQYF
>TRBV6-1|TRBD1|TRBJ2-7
CASSERAGGDEQYF